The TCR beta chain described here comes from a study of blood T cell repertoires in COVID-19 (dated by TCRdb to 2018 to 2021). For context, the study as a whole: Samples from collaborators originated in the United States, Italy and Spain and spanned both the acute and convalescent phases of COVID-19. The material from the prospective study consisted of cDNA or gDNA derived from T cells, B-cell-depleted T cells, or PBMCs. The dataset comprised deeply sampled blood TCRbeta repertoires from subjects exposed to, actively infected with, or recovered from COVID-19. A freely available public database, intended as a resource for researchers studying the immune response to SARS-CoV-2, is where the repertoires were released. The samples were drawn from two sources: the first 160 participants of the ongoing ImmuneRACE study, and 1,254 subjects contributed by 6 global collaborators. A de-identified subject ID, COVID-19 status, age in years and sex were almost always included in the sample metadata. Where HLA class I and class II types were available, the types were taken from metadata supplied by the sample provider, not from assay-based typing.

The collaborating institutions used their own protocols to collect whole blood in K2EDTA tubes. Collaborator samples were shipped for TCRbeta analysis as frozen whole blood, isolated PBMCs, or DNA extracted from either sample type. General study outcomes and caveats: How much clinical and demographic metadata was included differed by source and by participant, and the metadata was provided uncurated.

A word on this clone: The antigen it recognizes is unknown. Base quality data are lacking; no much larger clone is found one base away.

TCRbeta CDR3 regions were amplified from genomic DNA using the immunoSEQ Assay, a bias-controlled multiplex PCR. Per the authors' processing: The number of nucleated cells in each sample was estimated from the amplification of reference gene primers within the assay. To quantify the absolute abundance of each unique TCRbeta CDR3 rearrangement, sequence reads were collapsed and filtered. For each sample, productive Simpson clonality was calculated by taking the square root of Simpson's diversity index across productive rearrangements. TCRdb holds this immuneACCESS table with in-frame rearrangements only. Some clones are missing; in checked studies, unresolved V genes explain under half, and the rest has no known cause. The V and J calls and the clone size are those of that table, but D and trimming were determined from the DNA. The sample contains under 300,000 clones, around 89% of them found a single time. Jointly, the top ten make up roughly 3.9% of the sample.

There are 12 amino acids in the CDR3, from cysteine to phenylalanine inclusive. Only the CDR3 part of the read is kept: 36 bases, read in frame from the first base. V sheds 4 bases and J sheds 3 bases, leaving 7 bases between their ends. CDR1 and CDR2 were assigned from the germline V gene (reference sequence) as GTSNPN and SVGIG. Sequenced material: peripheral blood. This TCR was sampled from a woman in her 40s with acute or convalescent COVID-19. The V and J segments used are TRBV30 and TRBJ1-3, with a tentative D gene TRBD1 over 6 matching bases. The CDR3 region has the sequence CAWIGGGNTIYF. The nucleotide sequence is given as TGTGCCTGGATAGGGGGTGGAAACACCATATATTTT.